This T cell receptor (beta chain) stems from a study of early stage breast cancer tumors. Germline assignment: CDR1 SGHTA and CDR2 FQGNSA. Trimming left V 4 bases short and J 8 bases short, with 12 bases between. The CDR3 length is 13 residues. Clones were sequenced by immunoSEQ multiplex PCR, and TCRdb holds only the in-frame ones, with some missing. The profile covers around 60,000 clones, with about 83% appearing a single time and nearly 3.5% taken by the ten largest. J is TRBJ2-1 and V is TRBV7-2; no firm D call. The source of this sequence is a person aged 25 to 39 with breast cancer. The sample comprised blood. CDR3 loop: CASSYGRFDEQFF. The CDR3 region has the DNA TGTGCCAGCAGCTATGGACGGTTCGATGAGCAGTTCTTC.